This T cell receptor beta chain was identified during a study of blood T cells in healthy people across ages. Aged about 6 to 90, donors were systemically healthy Caucasians from Russia. The V and J ends lost 6 bases and 5 bases, in that order; junction bases with no gene match: 4. This CDR3 comprises 13 residues. Germline values: CDR1 DFQATT, CDR2 SNEGSKA (reference sequence). Through a sample-barcoded 5' primer and a J-beta primer mix, a second PCR was run for roughly 7 to 12 cycles. In TCRdb, the 5' RACE reads were re-called with MiXCR into one record per CDR3 protein. The sample has around 800,000 distinct CDR3 sequences, around 24% seen once. This clonotype was recorded a few times. These data were also reused for a study on T cells of mothers and their children. That report notes: Samples were provided by three healthy Caucasian mothers and their six children.

The genes are TRBV20-1 and TRBJ2-2; 9 bases align to TRBD1. The source material was blood. This receptor was identified in a boy aged 5-17 years in good health. CDR3 nucleotides: TGCAGTGCCGGGACAGGGTTAACCGGGGAGCTGTTTTTT. Its translation is CSAGTGLTGELFF.